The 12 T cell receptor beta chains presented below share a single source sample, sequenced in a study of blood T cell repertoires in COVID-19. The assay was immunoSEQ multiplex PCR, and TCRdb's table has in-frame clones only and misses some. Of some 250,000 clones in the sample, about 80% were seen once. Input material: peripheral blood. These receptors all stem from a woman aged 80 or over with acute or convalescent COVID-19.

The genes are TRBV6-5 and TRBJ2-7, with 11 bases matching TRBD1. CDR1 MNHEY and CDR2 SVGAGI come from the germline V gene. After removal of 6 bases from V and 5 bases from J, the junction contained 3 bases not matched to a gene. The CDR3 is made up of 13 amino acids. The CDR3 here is CASRGTGGHEQYF. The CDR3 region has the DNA TGTGCCAGCAGGGGGACAGGGGGGCACGAGCAGTACTTC.

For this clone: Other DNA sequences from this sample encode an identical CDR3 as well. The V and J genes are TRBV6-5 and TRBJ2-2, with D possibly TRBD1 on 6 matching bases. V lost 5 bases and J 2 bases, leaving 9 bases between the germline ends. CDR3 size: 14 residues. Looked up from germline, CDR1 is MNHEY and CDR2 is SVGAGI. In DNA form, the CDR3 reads TGTGCCAGCAGTCGAGGGGGTAACACCGGGGAGCTGTTTTTT. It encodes CASSRGGNTGELFF.

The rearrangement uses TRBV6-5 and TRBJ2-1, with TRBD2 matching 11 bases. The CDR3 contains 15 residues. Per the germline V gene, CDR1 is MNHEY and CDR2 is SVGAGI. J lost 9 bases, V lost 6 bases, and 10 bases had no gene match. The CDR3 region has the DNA TGTGCCAGCAGACGCTTAGCGGGAGGGCCCAGTGAGCAGTTCTTC. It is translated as CASRRLAGGPSEQFF.

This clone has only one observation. CDR3 DNA: TGTGCCAGCAGTGGGACAGGGGGCCGCCGCTCTGGAAACACCATATATTTT. It translates to CASSGTGGRRSGNTIYF. V usage is TRBV5-4 and J usage is TRBJ1-3; 12 bases are a match to TRBD1. V trimming: 5 bases; J trimming: 0 bases; junction bases outside the gene matches: 6. Germline loops: CDR1 SGHNT, CDR2 YYREEE (reference sequence). The CDR3 covers 17 residues.

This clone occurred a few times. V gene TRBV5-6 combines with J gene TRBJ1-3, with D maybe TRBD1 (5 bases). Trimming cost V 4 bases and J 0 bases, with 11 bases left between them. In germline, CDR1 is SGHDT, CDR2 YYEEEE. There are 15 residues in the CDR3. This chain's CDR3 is CASSTTANSGNTIYF. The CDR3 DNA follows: TGTGCCAGCAGCACGACAGCTAACTCTGGAAACACCATATATTTT.

This CDR3 is CASSDRERLAKNIQYF. In DNA, the CDR3 is TGTGCCAGCAGTGACCGAGAGCGTCTAGCCAAAAACATTCAGTACTTC. This chain links TRBV6-1 with TRBJ2-4; D is unresolved. Trimming left V 3 bases short and J 0 bases short, with 12 bases between. The CDR3 covers 16 residues. Germline CDR1 MNHNS, CDR2 SASEGT.

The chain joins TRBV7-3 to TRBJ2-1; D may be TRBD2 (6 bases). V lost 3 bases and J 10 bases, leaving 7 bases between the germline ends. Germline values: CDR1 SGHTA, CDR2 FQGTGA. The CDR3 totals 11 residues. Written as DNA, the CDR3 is TGTGCCAGCAGCTTGGGGGGAGAGCAGTTCTTC. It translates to CASSLGGEQFF.

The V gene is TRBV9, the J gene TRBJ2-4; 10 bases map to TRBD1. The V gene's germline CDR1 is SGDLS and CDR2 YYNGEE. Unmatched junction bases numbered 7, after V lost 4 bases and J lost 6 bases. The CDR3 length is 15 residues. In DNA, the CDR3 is TGTGCCAGCAGCCCCGTGGGGACAGGGGTAAACATTCAGTACTTC. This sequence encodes CASSPVGTGVNIQYF. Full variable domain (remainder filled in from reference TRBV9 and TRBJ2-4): DSGVTQTPKHLITATGQRVTLRCSPRSGDLSVYWYQQSLDQGLQFLIQYYNGEERAKGNILERFSAQQFPDLHSELNLSSLELGDSALYFCASSPVGTGVNIQYFGAGTRLSVL.

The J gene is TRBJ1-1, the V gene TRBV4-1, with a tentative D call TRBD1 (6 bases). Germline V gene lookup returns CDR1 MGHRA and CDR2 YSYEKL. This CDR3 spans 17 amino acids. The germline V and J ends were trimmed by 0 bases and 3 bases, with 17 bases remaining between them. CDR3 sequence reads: CASSQDSAGQGYTEAFF. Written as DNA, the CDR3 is TGCGCCAGCAGCCAAGATAGTGCCGGCCAGGGGTACACTGAAGCTTTCTTT.

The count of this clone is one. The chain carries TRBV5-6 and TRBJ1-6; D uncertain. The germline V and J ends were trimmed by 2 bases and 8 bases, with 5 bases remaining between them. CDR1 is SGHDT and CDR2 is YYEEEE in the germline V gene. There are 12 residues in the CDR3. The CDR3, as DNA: TGTGCCAGCAGCTTAGAGGATTCACCCCTCCACTTT. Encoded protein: CASSLEDSPLHF.

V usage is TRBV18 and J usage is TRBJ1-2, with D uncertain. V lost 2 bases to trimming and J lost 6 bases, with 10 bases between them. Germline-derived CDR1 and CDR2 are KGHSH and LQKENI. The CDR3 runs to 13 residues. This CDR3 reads CASSPDGEDGYTF. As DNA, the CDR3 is TGTGCCAGCTCACCAGACGGGGAAGATGGCTACACCTTC.

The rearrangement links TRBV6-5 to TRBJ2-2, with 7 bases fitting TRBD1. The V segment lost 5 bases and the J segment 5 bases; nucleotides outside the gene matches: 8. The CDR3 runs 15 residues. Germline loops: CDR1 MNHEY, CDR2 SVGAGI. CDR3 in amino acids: CASSIGQVETGELFF. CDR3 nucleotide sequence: TGTGCCAGCAGTATCGGACAGGTTGAGACCGGGGAGCTGTTTTTT.